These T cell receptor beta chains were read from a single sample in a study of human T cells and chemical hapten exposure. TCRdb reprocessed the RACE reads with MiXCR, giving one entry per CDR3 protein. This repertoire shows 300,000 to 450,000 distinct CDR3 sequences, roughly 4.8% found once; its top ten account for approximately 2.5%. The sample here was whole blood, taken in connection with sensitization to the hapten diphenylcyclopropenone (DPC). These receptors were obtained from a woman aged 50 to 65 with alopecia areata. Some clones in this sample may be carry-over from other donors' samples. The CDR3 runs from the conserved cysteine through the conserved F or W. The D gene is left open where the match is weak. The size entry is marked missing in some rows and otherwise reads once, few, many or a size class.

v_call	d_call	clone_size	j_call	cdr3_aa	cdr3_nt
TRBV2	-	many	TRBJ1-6	CASSAEKQGNNSPLHF	TGTGCCAGCAGTGCGGAGAAACAGGGCAATAATTCACCCCTCCACTTT
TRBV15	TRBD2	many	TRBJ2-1	CATSETSGSKEQFF	TGTGCCACCAGTGAAACTAGCGGGAGCAAGGAGCAGTTCTTC
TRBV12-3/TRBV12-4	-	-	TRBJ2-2	CASNAIGAGELFF	TGTGCCAGCAATGCAATCGGGGCCGGGGAGCTGTTTTTT
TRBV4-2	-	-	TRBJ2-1	CASSQEVKTDNEQFF	TGTGCCAGCAGCCAAGAGGTGAAGACAGACAATGAGCAGTTCTTC
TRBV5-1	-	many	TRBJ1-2	CASSLGSGLGYTF	TGCGCCAGCAGCTTGGGCTCAGGGTTGGGCTACACCTTC
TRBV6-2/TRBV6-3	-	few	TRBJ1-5	CASERGGSHQPQHF	TGTGCCAGCGAACGAGGAGGGAGCCATCAGCCCCAGCATTTT
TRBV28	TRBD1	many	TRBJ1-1	CASRSPGQGNEAFF	TGTGCCAGCAGATCCCCGGGACAGGGGAATGAAGCTTTCTTT
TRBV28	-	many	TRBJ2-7	CAIAGSRNFNEQYF	TGTGCCATCGCGGGATCACGGAATTTCAACGAGCAGTACTTC
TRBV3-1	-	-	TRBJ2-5	CASSQGKTQYF	TGTGCCAGCAGCCAAGGGAAGACCCAGTACTTC
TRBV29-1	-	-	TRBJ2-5	CSVAQGGETQYF	TGCAGCGTTGCACAGGGCGGCGAGACCCAGTACTTC
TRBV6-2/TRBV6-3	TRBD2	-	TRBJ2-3	CASSYSQRGTYTDTQYF	TGTGCCAGCAGTTACTCGCAGCGGGGGACCTACACAGATACGCAGTATTTT
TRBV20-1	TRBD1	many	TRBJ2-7	CSARDRGSSYEQYF	TGCAGTGCTAGGGACAGGGGATCCTCCTACGAGCAGTACTTC
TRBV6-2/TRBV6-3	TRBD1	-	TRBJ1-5	CASRPDRANPQHF	TGTGCCAGCAGGCCCGACAGGGCGAATCCCCAGCATTTT
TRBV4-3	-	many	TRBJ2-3	CASSQDGGPTDTQYF	TGCGCCAGCAGCCAAGACGGGGGCCCCACAGATACGCAGTATTTT
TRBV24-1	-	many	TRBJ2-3	CATQIQGAGTQYF	TGTGCCACCCAAATTCAGGGTGCGGGTACGCAGTATTTT
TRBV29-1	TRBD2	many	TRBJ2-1	CSVDTGGLYNEQFF	TGCAGCGTTGATACGGGAGGCTTATACAATGAGCAGTTCTTC